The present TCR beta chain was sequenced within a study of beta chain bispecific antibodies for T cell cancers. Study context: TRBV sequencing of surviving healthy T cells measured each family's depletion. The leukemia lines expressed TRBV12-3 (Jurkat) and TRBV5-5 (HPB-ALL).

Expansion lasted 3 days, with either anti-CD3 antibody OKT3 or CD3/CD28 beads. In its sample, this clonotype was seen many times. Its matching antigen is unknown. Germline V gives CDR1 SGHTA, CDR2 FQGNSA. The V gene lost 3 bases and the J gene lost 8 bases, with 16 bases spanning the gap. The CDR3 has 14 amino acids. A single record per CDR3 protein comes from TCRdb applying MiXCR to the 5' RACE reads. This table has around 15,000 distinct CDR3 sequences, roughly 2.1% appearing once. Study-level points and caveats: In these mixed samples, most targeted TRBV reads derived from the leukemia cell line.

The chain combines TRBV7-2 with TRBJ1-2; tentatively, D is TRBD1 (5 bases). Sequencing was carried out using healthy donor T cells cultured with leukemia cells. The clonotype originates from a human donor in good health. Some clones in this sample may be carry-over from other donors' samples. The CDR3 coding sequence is TGTGCCAGCAGCTTGGGGGTCGGGTCCCCCGGCTACACCTTC. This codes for CASSLGVGSPGYTF.